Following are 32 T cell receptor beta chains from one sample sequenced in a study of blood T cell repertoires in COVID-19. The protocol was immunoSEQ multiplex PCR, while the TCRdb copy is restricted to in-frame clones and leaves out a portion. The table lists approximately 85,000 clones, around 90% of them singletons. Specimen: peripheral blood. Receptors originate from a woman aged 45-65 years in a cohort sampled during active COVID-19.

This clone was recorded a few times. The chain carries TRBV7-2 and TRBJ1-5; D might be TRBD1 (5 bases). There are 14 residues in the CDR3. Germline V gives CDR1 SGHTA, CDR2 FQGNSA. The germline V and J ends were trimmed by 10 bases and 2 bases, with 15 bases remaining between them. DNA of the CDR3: TGTGCCACCCGGGCGGCAGGGCGCAATCAGCCCCAGCATTTT. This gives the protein CATRAAGRNQPQHF.

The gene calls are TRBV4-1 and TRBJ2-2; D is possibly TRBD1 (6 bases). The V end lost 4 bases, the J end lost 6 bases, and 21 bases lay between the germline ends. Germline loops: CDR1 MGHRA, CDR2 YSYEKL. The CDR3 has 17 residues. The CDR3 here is CASSPRSPGEIPGELFF. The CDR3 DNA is TGCGCCAGCAGCCCAAGATCCCCAGGGGAGATCCCCGGGGAGCTGTTTTTT.

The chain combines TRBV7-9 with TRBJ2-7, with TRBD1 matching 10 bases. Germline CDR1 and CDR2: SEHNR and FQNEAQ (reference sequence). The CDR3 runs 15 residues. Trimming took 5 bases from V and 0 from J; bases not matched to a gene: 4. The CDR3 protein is CASSNRDRGSYEQYF. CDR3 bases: TGTGCCAGCAGCAACCGGGACAGGGGCTCCTACGAGCAGTACTTC.

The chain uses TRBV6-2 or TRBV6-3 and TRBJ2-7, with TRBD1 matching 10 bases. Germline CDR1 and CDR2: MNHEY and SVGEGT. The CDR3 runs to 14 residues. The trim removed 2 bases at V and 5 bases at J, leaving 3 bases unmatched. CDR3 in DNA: TGTGCCAGCAGTTACGTGGACAGGGGGAACGAGCAGTACTTC. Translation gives CASSYVDRGNEQYF.

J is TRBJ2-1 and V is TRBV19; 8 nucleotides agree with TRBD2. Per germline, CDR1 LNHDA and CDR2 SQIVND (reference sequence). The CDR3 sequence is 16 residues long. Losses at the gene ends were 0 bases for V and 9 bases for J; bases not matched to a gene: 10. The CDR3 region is CASSIEQLAARGEQFF. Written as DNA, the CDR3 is TGTGCCAGTAGTATAGAGCAACTAGCGGCTAGAGGTGAGCAGTTCTTC.

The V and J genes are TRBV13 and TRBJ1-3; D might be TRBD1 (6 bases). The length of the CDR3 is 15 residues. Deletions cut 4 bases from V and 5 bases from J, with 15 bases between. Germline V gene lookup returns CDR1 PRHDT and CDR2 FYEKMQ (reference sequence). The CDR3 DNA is TGTGCCAGCAGCTCCCCGGGGGGGGCCCGAAACACCATATATTTT. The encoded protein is CASSSPGGARNTIYF.

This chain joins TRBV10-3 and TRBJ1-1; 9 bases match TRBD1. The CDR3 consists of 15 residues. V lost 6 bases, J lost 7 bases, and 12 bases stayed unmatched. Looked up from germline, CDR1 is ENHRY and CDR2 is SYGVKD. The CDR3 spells CAISDMTGGFNEAFF. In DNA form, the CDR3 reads TGTGCCATCAGCGACATGACAGGGGGATTTAATGAAGCTTTCTTT.

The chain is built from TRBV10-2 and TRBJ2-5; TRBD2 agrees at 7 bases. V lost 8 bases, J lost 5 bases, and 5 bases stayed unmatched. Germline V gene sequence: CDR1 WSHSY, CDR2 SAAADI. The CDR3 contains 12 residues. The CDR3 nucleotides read TGCGCCAGCCGCCTGGGGGGGGAGACCCAGTACTTC. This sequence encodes CASRLGGETQYF.

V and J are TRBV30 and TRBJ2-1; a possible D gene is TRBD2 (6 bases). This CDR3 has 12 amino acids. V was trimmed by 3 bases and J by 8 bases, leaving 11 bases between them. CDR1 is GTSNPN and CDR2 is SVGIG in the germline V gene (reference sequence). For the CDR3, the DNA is TGTGCCTGGAGCGGACCGGGGGATGAGCAGTTCTTC. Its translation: CAWSGPGDEQFF.

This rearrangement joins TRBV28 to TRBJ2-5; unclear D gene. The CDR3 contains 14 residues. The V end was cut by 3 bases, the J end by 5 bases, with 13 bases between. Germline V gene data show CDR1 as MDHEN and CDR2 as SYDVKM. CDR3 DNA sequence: TGTGCCAGCAGTTTCCGGGTGAGCGAGGAGACCCAGTACTTC. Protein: CASSFRVSEETQYF.

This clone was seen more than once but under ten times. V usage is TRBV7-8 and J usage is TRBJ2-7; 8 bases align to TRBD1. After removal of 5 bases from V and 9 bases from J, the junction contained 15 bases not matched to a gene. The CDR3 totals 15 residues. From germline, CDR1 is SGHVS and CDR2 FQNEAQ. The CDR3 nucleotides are TGTGCCAGCAGCCCTCCCGGACAGGGATGGATTGGGCAGTACTTC. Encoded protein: CASSPPGQGWIGQYF.

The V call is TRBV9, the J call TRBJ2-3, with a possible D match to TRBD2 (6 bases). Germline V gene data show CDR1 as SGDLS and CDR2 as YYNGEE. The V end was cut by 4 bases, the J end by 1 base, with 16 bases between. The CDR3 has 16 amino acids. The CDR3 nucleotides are TGTGCCAGCAGCCAGGGCCGGGGGAGCCGCACAGATACGCAGTATTTT. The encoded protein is CASSQGRGSRTDTQYF.

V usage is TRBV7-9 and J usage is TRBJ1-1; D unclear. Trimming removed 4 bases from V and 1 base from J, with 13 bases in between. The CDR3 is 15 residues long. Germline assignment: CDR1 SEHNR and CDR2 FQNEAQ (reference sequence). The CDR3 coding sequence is TGTGCCAGCAGCTCCCAGCCAGCGGGGAACACTGAAGCTTTCTTT. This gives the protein CASSSQPAGNTEAFF.

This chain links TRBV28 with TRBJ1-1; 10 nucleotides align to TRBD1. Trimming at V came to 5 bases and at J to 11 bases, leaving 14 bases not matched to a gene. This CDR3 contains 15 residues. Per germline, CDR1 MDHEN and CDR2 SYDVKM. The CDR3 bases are TGTGCCAGCAGTCTCGACAGGGGGCAAACATCGGGTGCTTTCTTT. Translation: CASSLDRGQTSGAFF.

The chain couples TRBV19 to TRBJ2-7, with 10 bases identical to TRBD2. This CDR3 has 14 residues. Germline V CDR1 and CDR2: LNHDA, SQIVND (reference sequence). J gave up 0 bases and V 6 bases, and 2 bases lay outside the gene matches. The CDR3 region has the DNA TGTGCCAGTAGGTGGACTAGCGGCTCCTACGAGCAGTACTTC. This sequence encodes CASRWTSGSYEQYF.

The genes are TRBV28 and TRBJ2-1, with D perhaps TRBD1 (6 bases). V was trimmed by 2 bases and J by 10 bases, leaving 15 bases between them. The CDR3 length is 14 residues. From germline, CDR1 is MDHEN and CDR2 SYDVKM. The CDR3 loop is CASSLIYPGAEQFF. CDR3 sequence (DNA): TGTGCCAGCAGTTTAATCTATCCAGGGGCCGAGCAGTTCTTC.

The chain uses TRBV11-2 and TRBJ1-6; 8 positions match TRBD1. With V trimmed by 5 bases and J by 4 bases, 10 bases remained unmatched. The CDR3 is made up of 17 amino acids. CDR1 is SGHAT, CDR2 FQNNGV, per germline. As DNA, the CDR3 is TGTGCCAGCAGCCCCGGACAGGGACCCCCTTATAATTCACCCCTCCACTTT. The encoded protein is CASSPGQGPPYNSPLHF.

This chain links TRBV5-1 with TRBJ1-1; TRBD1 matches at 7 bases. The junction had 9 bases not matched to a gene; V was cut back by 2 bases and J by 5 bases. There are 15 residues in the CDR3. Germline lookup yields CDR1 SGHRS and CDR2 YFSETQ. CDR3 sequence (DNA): TGCGCCAGCAGCTTCTCAACAGGGGCCGGGACTGAAGCTTTCTTT. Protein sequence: CASSFSTGAGTEAFF.

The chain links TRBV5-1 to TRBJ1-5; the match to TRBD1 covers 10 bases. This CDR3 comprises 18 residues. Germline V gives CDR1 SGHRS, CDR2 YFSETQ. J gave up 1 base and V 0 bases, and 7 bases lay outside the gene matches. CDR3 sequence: CASSLVAMGQGSNQPQHF. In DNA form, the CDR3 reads TGCGCCAGCAGCTTGGTGGCGATGGGACAGGGGAGCAATCAGCCCCAGCATTTT.

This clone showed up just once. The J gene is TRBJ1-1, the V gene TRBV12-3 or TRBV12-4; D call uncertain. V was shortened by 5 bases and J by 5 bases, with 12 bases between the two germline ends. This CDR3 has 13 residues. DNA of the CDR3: TGTGCCAGCAGTGCTCGTGAGGGAACTGAAGCTTTCTTT. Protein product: CASSAREGTEAFF.

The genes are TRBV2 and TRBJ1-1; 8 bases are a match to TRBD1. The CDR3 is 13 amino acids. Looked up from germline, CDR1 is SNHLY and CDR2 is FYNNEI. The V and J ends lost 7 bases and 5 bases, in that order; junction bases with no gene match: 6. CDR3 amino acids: CASNLQGGTEAFF. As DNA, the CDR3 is TGTGCCAGCAACCTACAGGGGGGGACTGAAGCTTTCTTT.

The CDR3 DNA reads as TGCAGTGCTACACAGGGTCGAGGGGCTTTCTTT. Translated, it gives CSATQGRGAFF. V is TRBV20-1 and J is TRBJ1-1; perhaps TRBD1 as D (6 bases). CDR3 size: 11 residues. Trimming removed 4 bases at V and 11 bases at J, with 14 bases between. CDR1 and CDR2 from the germline V gene are DFQATT and SNEGSKA (reference sequence).

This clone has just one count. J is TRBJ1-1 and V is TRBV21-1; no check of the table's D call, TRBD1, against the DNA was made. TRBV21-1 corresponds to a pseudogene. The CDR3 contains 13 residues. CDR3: CASTPDRNTEAFF. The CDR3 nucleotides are TGTGCCAGCACCCCGGACAGGAACACTGAAGCTTTCTTT.

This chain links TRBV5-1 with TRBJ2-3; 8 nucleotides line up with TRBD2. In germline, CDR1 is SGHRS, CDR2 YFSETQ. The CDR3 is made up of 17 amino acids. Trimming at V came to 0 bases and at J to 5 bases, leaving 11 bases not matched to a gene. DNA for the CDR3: TGCGCCAGCAGCTTGGAGAGCGGGAGTCCTCGGGAAGATACGCAGTATTTT. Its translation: CASSLESGSPREDTQYF.

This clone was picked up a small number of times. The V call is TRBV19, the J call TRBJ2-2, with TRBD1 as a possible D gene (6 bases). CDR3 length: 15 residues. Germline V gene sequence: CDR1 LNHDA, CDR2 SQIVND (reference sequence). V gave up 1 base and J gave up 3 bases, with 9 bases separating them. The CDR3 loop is CASSIGTAYTGELFF. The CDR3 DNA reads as TGTGCCAGTAGTATAGGGACAGCCTACACCGGGGAGCTGTTTTTT.

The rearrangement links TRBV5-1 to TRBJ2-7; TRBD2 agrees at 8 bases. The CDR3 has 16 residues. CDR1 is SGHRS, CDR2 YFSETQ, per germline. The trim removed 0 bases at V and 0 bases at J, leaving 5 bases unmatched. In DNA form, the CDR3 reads TGCGCCAGCAGCTTGGGGGCGGGACTAGTCTCCTACGAGCAGTACTTC. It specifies CASSLGAGLVSYEQYF. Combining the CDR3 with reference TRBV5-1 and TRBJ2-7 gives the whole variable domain KAGVTQTPRYLIKTRGQQVTLSCSPISGHRSVSWYQQTPGQGLQFLFEYFSETQRNKGNFPGRFSGRQFSNSRSEMNVSTLELGDSALYLCASSLGAGLVSYEQYFGPGTRLTVT.

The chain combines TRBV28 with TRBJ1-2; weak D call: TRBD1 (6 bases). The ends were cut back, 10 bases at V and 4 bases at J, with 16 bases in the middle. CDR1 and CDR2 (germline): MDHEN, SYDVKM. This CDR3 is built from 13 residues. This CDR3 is CATFWDTRYGYTF. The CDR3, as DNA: TGTGCCACCTTCTGGGACACCCGCTATGGCTACACCTTC.

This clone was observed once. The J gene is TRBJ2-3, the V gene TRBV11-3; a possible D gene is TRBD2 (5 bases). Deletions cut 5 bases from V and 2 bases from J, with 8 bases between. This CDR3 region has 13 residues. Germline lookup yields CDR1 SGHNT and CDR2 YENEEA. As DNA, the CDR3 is TGTGCCAGCAGCACTAGTTACACAGATACGCAGTATTTT. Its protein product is CASSTSYTDTQYF.

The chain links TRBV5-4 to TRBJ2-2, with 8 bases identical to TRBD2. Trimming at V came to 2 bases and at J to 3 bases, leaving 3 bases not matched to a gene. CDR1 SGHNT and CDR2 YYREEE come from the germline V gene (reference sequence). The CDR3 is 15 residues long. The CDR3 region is CASSFGTRDTGELFF. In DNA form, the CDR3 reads TGTGCCAGCAGCTTCGGGACTAGAGACACCGGGGAGCTGTTTTTT.

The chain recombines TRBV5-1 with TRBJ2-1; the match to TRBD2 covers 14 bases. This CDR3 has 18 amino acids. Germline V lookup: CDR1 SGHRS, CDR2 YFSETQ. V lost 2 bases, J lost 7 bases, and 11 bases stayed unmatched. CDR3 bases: TGCGCCAGCAGCTTACCACCCGGGACTAGCGGGAGTGGGAATGAGCAGTTCTTC. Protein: CASSLPPGTSGSGNEQFF.

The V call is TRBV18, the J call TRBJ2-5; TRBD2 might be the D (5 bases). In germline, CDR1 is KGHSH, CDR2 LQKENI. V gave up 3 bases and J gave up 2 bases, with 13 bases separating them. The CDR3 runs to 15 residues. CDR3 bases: TGTGCCAGCTCACCGACGTCCGGGATTCAAGAGACCCAGTACTTC. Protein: CASSPTSGIQETQYF.

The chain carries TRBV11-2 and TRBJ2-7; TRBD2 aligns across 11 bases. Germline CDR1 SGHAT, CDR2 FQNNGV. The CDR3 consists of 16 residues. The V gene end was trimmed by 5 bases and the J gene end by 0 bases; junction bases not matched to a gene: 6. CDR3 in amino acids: CASSGRLAGSSYEQYF. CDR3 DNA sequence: TGTGCCAGCAGCGGTCGACTAGCGGGGAGCTCCTACGAGCAGTACTTC. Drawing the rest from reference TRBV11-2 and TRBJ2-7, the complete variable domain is EAGVAQSPRYKIIEKRQSVAFWCNPISGHATLYWYQQILGQGPKLLIQFQNNGVVDDSQLPKDRFSAERLKGVDSTLKIQPAKLEDSAVYLCASSGRLAGSSYEQYFGPGTRLTVT.